This T cell receptor beta chain is from a study of blood T cell repertoires in COVID-19. Turning to the study itself: Whether acute or convalescent, the COVID-19 samples came from the United States, Italy and Spain. From T cells, B-cell-depleted T cells, or PBMCs came the material, which was cDNA or gDNA.

This clone was found a few times. The V end lost 1 base, the J end lost 1 base, and 10 bases lay between the germline ends. CDR3 length equals 15 residues. CDR1 and CDR2 from the germline V gene are SGHTA and FQGNSA. In the authors' workflow: Estimated nucleated cell counts came from reference gene primer amplification. Measured with immunoSEQ multiplex PCR; TCRdb has only the in-frame clones, and not every one. The V and J calls and clone size were taken over from that table, and D and trimming were inferred from the DNA. The sample lists some 29,000 clones, 87% occurring once. The TCR sequence derives from a human donor in a cohort sampled during active COVID-19. The source material was peripheral blood. The V gene is TRBV7-2, the J gene TRBJ2-5, with D possibly matching TRBD1 (5 bases). CDR3 nucleotide sequence: TGTGCCAGCAGCTTAGGCCCTGGGGCCCAAGAGACCCAGTACTTC. Its translation: CASSLGPGAQETQYF.